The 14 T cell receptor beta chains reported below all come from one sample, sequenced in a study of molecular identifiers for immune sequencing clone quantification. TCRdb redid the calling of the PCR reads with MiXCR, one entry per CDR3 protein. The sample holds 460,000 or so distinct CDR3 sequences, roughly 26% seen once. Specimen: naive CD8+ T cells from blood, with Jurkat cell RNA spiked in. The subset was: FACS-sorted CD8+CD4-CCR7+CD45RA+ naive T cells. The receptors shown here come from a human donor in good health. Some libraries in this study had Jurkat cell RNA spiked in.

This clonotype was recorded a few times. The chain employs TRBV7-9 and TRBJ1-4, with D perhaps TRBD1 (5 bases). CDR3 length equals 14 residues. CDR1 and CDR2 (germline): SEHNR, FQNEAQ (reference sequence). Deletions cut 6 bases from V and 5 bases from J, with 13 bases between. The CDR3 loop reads CASSWSGPNEKLFF. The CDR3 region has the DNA TGTGCCAGCAGTTGGTCAGGGCCGAATGAAAAACTGTTTTTT.

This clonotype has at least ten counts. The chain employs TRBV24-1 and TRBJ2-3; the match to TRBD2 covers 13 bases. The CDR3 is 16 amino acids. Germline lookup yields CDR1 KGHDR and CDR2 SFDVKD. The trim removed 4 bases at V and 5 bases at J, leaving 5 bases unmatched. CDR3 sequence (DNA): TGTGCCACCAGTGAATACGGGACTAGCGGGGAAGATACGCAGTATTTT. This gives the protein CATSEYGTSGEDTQYF.

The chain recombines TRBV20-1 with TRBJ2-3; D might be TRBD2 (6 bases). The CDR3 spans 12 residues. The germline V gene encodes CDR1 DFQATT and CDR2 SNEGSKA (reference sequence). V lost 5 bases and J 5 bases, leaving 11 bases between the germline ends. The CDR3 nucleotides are TGCAGTGCTCCGGGGGTCAGAGATACGCAGTATTTT. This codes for CSAPGVRDTQYF.

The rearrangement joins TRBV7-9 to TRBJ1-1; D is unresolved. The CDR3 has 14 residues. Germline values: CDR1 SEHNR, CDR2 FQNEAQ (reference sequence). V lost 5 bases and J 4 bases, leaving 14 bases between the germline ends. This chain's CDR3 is CASSGYNVGTEAFF. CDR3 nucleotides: TGTGCCAGCAGCGGGTACAATGTGGGCACTGAAGCTTTCTTT.

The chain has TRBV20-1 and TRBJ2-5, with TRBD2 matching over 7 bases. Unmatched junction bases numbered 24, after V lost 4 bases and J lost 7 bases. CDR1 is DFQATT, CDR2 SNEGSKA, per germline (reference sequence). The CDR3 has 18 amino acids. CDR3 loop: CSAKSAFSRREVRGTQYF. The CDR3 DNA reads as TGCAGTGCTAAATCGGCTTTTTCGCGTCGGGAGGTTCGAGGGACCCAGTACTTC.

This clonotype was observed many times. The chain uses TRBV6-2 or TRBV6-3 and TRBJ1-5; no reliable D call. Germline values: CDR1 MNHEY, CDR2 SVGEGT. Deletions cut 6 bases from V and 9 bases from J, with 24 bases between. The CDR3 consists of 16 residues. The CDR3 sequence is CASSYLDRPEILPQHF. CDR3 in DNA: TGTGCCAGCAGCTACCTGGACCGACCCGAAATTCTGCCCCAGCATTTT.

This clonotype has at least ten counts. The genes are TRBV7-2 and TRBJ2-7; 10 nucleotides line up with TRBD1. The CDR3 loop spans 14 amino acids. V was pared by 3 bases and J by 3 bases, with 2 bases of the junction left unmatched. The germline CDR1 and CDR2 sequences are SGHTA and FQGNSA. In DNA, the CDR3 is TGTGCCAGCAGCTTGGGACAGGGGTACTACGAGCAGTACTTC. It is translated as CASSLGQGYYEQYF.

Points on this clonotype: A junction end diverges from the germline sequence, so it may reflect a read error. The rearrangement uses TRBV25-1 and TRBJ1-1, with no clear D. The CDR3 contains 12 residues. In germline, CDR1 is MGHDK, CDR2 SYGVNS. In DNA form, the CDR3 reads TGTGCCAGCAGTGAACTAGGCAGTGAAGCTCTCTTT. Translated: CASSELGSEALF.

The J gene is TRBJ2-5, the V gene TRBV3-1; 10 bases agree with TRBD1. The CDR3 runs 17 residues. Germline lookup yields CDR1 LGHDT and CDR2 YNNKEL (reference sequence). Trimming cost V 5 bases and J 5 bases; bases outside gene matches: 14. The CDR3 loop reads CASSWTHGTGDWETQYF. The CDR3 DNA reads TGTGCCAGCAGCTGGACCCACGGGACAGGGGATTGGGAGACCCAGTACTTC.

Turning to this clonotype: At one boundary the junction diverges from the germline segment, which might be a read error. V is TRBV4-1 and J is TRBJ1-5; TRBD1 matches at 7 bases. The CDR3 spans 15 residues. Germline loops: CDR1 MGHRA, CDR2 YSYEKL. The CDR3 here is CASSQVDRRNPPQHF. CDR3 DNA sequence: TGCGCCAGCAGCCAGGTGGACAGGCGAAATCCGCCCCAGCATTTT.

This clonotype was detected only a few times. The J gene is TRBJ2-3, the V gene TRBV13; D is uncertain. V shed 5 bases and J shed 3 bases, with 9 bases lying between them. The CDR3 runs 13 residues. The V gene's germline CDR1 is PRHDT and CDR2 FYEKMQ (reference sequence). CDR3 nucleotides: TGTGCCAGCAGCATCAGACTGACAGATACGCAGTATTTT. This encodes CASSIRLTDTQYF.

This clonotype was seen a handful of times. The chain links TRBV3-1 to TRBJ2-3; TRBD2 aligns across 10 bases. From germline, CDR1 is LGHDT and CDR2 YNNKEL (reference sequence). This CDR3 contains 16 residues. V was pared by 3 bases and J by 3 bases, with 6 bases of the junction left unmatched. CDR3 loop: CASSHGLAATTDTQYF. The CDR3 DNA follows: TGTGCCAGCAGCCACGGACTAGCGGCCACTACAGATACGCAGTATTTT.

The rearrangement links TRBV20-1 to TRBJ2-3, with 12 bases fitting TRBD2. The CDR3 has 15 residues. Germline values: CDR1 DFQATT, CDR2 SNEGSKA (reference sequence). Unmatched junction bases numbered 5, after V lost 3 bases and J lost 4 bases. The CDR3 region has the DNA TGCAGTGCTAGGCTAGCGGGGGGGCCCGCAGATACGCAGTATTTT. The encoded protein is CSARLAGGPADTQYF.

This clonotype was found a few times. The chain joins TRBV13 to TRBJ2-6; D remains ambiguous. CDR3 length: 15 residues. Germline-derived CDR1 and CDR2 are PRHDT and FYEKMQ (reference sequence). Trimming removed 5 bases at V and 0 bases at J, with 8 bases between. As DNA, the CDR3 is TGTGCCAGCAGCCCGCCTGCCTCTGGGGCCAACGTCCTGACTTTC. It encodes CASSPPASGANVLTF.